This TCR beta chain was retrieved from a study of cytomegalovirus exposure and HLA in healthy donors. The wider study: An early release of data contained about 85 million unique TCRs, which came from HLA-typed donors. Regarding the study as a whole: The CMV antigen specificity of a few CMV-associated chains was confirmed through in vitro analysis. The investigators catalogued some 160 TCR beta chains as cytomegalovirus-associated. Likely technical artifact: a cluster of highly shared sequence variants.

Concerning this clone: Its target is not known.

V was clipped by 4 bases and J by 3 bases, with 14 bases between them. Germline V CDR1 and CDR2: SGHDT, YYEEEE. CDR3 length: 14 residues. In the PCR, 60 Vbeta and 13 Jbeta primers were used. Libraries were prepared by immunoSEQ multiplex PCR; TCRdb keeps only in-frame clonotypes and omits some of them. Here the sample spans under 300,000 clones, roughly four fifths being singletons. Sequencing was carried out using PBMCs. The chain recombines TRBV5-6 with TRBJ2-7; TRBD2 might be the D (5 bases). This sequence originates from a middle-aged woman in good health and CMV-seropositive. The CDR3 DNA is TGTGCCAGCAGCATTGGAGGAGATTTCTACGAGCAGTACTTC. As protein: CASSIGGDFYEQYF.